This paragraph reports one TCR beta chain. What it binds is unknown. PCR employed 60 Vbeta and 13 Jbeta primers. Data came from immunoSEQ multiplex PCR; TCRdb stores just in-frame clones and leaves some out. The data contain some 150,000 clones, roughly 79% of them singletons. V dropped 0 bases and J dropped 2 bases, with 11 bases sitting between them. CDR1 is MDHEN and CDR2 is SYDVKM in the germline V gene. The CDR3 extends over 16 amino acids. This sample is drawn from a study of cytomegalovirus exposure and HLA in healthy donors. Overall study findings and caveats: The authors considered a cluster of highly shared sequence variants likely to be a sequencing artifact. Indistinguishable V segments, including TRBV6-2 and TRBV6-3, were excluded.

The sequenced material came from PBMCs. The origin of this receptor is a woman between 45 and 65 years old in good health and CMV-seronegative. The chain has TRBV28 and TRBJ1-5; D is perhaps TRBD1 (6 bases). In DNA, the CDR3 is TGTGCCAGCAGTTTATGGGTACGACAGGGCAATCAGCCCCAGCATTTT. It codes for CASSLWVRQGNQPQHF.